The rows below give T cell receptor beta chains drawn from one sample of a study of T cell responses to AZD1222 COVID-19 vaccine. Sequenced by immunoSEQ multiplex PCR; TCRdb stores in-frame clones only, minus some. The data contain roughly 120,000 clones, approximately 86% of them singletons. Here the sequenced sample was peripheral blood, taken on day 0 of AZD1222 vaccination. The receptor set was obtained from an adult in good health. CDR3s include the opening cysteine and the closing phenylalanine or tryptophan. The order of the fields is J gene, clone size, V gene, D gene, CDR3 DNA, CDR3 protein. The D gene is left open where the match is weak. The listing skips clone size in some rows; elsewhere it reads once, few, many or a size class.

>TRBJ2-3|-|TRBV19|TRBD2
TGTGCCAGTACCGGGGGGAGAAGCACAGATACGCAGTATTTT
CASTGGRSTDTQYF
>TRBJ1-6|-|TRBV15|-
TGTGCCACCAGCAGTGAAAATTCACCCCTCCACTTT
CATSSENSPLHF
>TRBJ1-1|-|TRBV28|-
TGTGCCAGCAGGGTCCCCGGGGGGGGAACTGAAGCTTTCTTT
CASRVPGGGTEAFF
>TRBJ2-5|few|TRBV15|-
TGTGCCACCGCGTCGGGTGAGGCTGAGACCCAGTACTTC
CATASGEAETQYF
>TRBJ2-2|-|TRBV7-9|-
TGTGCCAGCAGCTCAAGGGACGGAGCGTCCGGGGAGCTGTTTTTT
CASSSRDGASGELFF
>TRBJ1-4|-|TRBV18|-
TGTGCCAGCTCACCCCGCCGGACTAATGAAAAACTGTTTTTT
CASSPRRTNEKLFF
>TRBJ2-7|-|TRBV10-3|-
TGTGCCATCAGTGAACCGGGACATATAACATCGGCCTACGAGCAGTACTTC
CAISEPGHITSAYEQYF
>TRBJ1-1|-|TRBV24-1|-
TGTGCCACCAGTTTCGCAGAAGAGAACACTGAAGCTTTCTTT
CATSFAEENTEAFF
>TRBJ1-4|-|TRBV9|-
TGTGCCAGCAGCGGAGGGAGGGGGGGAAAACTGTTTTTT
CASSGGRGGKLFF
>TRBJ2-7|-|TRBV28|-
TGTGCCAGCACCGGGGGCTACTACGAGCAGTACTTC
CASTGGYYEQYF
>TRBJ1-5|-|TRBV6-6|-
TGTGCCAGCAGTTCCCTGGACAGCAATCAGCCCCAGCATTTT
CASSSLDSNQPQHF
>TRBJ2-7|few|TRBV16|-
TGTGCCAGCAGCCAATCTCCAGGGGGGGACTACGAGCAGTACTTC
CASSQSPGGDYEQYF
>TRBJ1-1|-|TRBV15|-
TGTGCCACCAGCAGAGAGGCAGGAAGCACTGAAGCTTTCTTT
CATSREAGSTEAFF
>TRBJ2-7|-|TRBV5-1|TRBD2
TGCGCCAGCAGCCTTGCACTAGCGGGGTACGAGCAGTACTTC
CASSLALAGYEQYF
>TRBJ2-5|-|TRBV7-2|TRBD2
TGTGCCAGCAGCGCTAGCGGGGGGTGGGAGACCCAGTACTTC
CASSASGGWETQYF
>TRBJ1-1|once|TRBV27|TRBD1
TGTGCCAGCAGCTCGGACAGGGGGCCTGCTATGAACACTGAAGCTTTCTTT
CASSSDRGPAMNTEAFF
>TRBJ2-7|-|TRBV6-2/TRBV6-3|TRBD1
TGTGCCAGCAGTCCGGGACAGCCCTACGAGCAGTACTTC
CASSPGQPYEQYF
>TRBJ2-3|-|TRBV5-4|-
TGTGCCAGCAGCTTGCTTGGGCGCAGCTCCTTCACAGATACGCAGTATTTT
CASSLLGRSSFTDTQYF
>TRBJ1-5|-|TRBV28|-
TGTGCCAGCACTGGATTGGGCCTTTTCAATCAGCCCCAGCATTTT
CASTGLGLFNQPQHF
>TRBJ1-6|-|TRBV2|-
TGTGCCAGCAGTGAGGTTCGGGGGGGGACCCAACCTTCGCCCCTCCACTTT
CASSEVRGGTQPSPLHF
>TRBJ2-5|-|TRBV12-5|-
TGTGCTACCTCCGGGACGCAAGAGACCCAGTACTTC
CATSGTQETQYF
>TRBJ2-2|-|TRBV6-5|-
TGTGCCAGCAGTTTAGTACAGGGAGGGACTGGGGAGCTGTTTTTT
CASSLVQGGTGELFF
>TRBJ2-1|-|TRBV5-5|TRBD1
TGTGCCAGCAGCCTACAGGGGGCCTACAATGAGCAGTTCTTC
CASSLQGAYNEQFF
>TRBJ2-1|-|TRBV5-6|TRBD2
TGTGCCAGCAGCTTGTCGGGGGGACCCTCGGGAAATGAGCAGTTCTTC
CASSLSGGPSGNEQFF
>TRBJ2-7|-|TRBV4-2|TRBD2
TGTGCCAGCAGCCAAACCGGGACTAGCGGGGGAATCGAGCAGTACTTC
CASSQTGTSGGIEQYF
>TRBJ2-7|-|TRBV28|-
TGTGCCAGCAGTGCCCCCGGGGCCTACGAGCAGTACTTC
CASSAPGAYEQYF
>TRBJ1-1|few|TRBV5-8|TRBD1
TGTGCCAGCAGCACCCAGGGGGCTGGGACGATTGAAGCTTTCTTT
CASSTQGAGTIEAFF
>TRBJ2-3|-|TRBV6-5|-
TGTGCCAGCAACTTCCTGCTCACAGATACGCAGTATTTT
CASNFLLTDTQYF